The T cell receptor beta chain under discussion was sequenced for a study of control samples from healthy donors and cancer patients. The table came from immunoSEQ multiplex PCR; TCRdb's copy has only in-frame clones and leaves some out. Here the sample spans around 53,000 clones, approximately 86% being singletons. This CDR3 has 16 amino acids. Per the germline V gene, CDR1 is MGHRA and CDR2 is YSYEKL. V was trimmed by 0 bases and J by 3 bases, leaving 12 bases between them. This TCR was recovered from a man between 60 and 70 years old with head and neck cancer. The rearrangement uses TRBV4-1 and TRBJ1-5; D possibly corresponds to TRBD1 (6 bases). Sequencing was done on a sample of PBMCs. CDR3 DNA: TGCGCCAGCAGCCAAGAAGGGGGGGGGTCCAATCAGCCCCAGCATTTT. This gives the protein CASSQEGGGSNQPQHF.